Sequencing of this T cell receptor beta chain was carried out in a study of blood T cells in healthy people across ages (dated by TCRdb to 2014 to 2015). About the investigation overall: Template switching captured roughly one uniquely barcoded TCR beta cDNA molecule per two T cells in model experiments. Using deep sequencing normalized with unique cDNA molecular identifiers, the study measured how TCR beta repertoire diversity changes with age. The donors were split into four age groups: young (average around 15 years), middle-aged (roughly 40), aged (more than 60) and long-lived (under 85). To avoid experimental bias, donors of different ages were distributed randomly across sequencing lanes. Using the same blood draw, the study looked at two additional independent replicas of 1 million unique cDNA reads for two donors, one aged 18 to 30 and the other aged 80 or older. Here is what the overall study found, with its caveats: Observed TCR beta diversity correlated strongly with the percentage of naive T cells measured by flow cytometry. Since profiling was done on bulk unsorted PBMCs, naive and antigen-experienced compartments could not be conclusively compared. Donor CMV infection status was unknown, potentially confounding age-related changes in expanded clonotypes. As age increased, observed TCR beta diversity per million T cells dropped in a roughly linear way, and a significant reduction was already evident by age 40. Estimates of total diversity based on one million sequenced T cells were considered lower bounds and underestimates. The long-lived group showed more naive CD4+ T cells, fewer expanded clones and increased TCR diversity than the aged group, suggesting age selection.

Comment on this clonotype: Which antigen it targets is not known. No quality values exist for individual bases; no much larger clone is one base distant.

V loses 3 bases, J loses 0 bases, and the germline ends lie 5 bases apart. The CDR3 measures 13 amino acids from cysteine to phenylalanine. The read is trimmed to its CDR3 DNA, 39 bases read in frame from base 1. The germline V gene encodes CDR1 MNHEY and CDR2 SVGEGT. Library method: 5' RACE. Sequenced using an Illumina HiSeq 2500. A second PCR of about 6 to 11 cycles was run with a J-beta primer mix and a sample-barcoded 5' primer. A template-switch 5' adaptor carrying 12 random nucleotides introduced a unique molecular identifier onto each TCR beta cDNA molecule. Each sample yielded at least 2.5 million CDR3-containing paired-end reads. First-strand cDNA was synthesized from all RNA with the Mint cDNA synthesis kit, primed by a TRBC-specific oligonucleotide. All cDNA was treated with uracil-DNA glycosylase and then went through a first 18-cycle PCR with the universal primers M1SS and BC2_uni_R. Processing in the source paper ran as follows. For normalization, 1 million high-quality reads were randomly selected from each sample, with every read carrying a distinct molecular identifier. Instead of being binned into consensus sequences, reads with shared molecular identifiers were discarded. MiTCR, with a Q25 quality threshold and the strictest error-elimination algorithm, was used for CDR3 identification, clonotype clustering and error correction. Lower-bound total TCR beta diversity was estimated with a nonparametric unseen species model using Euler transformation. Clones were called with MiXCR by TCRdb after fastp trimmed the public reads at Q25, and only in-frame beta chains were retained. Merged by CDR3 protein, the rows form single entries marked with the most common genes and DNA. Clone size and V and J calls follow TCRdb, not the original study. A total of about 970,000 distinct CDR3 sequences appear in this sample, around 54% of them only once. The ten top clones hold about 21% of the sample.

Donors were roughly 40 systemically healthy Caucasian individuals from Russia aged roughly 6 to 90 years. Each donor gave around 9 milliliters of peripheral blood, collected into EDTA-treated Vacutainer tubes. PBMCs were isolated by Ficoll-Paque density-gradient centrifugation, with at least 7 million obtained per sample. Trizol reagent was used to extract total RNA from PBMCs, with at least 6 micrograms per sample. The percentages of naive CD45RAhigh/CD27high T cells were determined by flow cytometry on a PBMC aliquot from every donor. Input material: blood. The chain links TRBV6-2 or TRBV6-3 with TRBJ1-1; the D gene identity is not certain. The sequence was collected from a woman aged 60-70 years in good health. The nucleotide sequence is given as TGTGCCAGCAGTTATACCATGAACACTGAAGCTTTCTTT. This codes for CASSYTMNTEAFF.